Listed below are T cell receptor beta chains from one sample, sequenced in a study of regulatory T cells in long-lasting Graves disease. Each CDR3 protein is one row after TCRdb ran MiXCR on the multiplex PCR reads. Here the sample spans approximately 540,000 distinct CDR3 sequences, approximately 12% being singletons. This sample was also put to use in a study of T cells in Graves' hyperthyroidism and ophthalmopathy.

This sample comprised peripheral blood mononuclear cells (PBMCs), obtained at new diagnosis, from a patient treated with antithyroid drugs. The receptors were sampled from a woman aged 30 to 39 with Graves disease. Each CDR3 is given with its conserved first and last residue. Size tells how often a clone was seen (once, few, many) or the class of an expanded clone, and some rows leave it out.

clone_size | j_call | v_call | cdr3_aa
few | TRBJ2-1 | TRBV9 | CASSVAGGSGSRYGEQFF
many | TRBJ2-5 | TRBV20-1 | CSANRIGETQYF
once | TRBJ2-3 | TRBV11-3 | CASSFAGPLDTQYF
NA | TRBJ2-1 | TRBV11-3 | CASSSGLNHEQFF
many | TRBJ2-2 | TRBV2 | CASSHEGGNTGELFF
many | TRBJ2-1 | TRBV28 | CASSPRAGSLAGGRTTSYNEQFF
NA | TRBJ2-3 | TRBV29-1 | CSVSRTDISGTDTQYF
NA | TRBJ1-3 | TRBV19 | CATADGASGNTIYF
many | TRBJ2-7 | TRBV11-2 | CASSLEREGTYEQYF
few | TRBJ1-4 | TRBV5-1 | CASSPTASNEKLFF
many | TRBJ1-2 | TRBV12-3/TRBV12-4 | CASSYLAGDGYTF
many | TRBJ2-2 | TRBV6-2/TRBV6-3 | CATIQAPDRGNTGELFF
NA | TRBJ1-2 | TRBV5-5 | CASSLPGTPTGYTF
few | TRBJ2-1 | TRBV7-9 | CASSLALAFRQFF
many | TRBJ1-4 | TRBV13 | CASSQGGKLFF
few | TRBJ2-5 | TRBV29-1 | CSVVRGTSGRRRETQYF
few | TRBJ1-6 | TRBV5-1 | CTSRDQGTLISPLHF
many | TRBJ1-6 | TRBV3-1 | CASSHGQGGSPLHF